The T cell receptor (beta chain) described here comes from a study of cytomegalovirus exposure and HLA in healthy donors. From the 120-subject validation cohort, which was separate from the roughly 670-subject first cohort, the donors were drawn. V lost 2 bases and J 11 bases, leaving 9 bases between the germline ends. CDR1 is MDHEN, CDR2 SYDVKM, per germline. The CDR3 totals 11 residues. The repertoire was sequenced with immunoSEQ multiplex PCR; TCRdb's copy has only in-frame clones and lacks some. The sample yields some 330,000 clones, roughly 89% seen once. Findings and limits, study-wide: Reports described diagnosis of cytomegalovirus status by the classifier as highly specific and sensitive. The investigators catalogued 150 to 200 TCR beta chains as cytomegalovirus-associated.

As regards this clone: Its specificity is unknown.

The V gene is TRBV28, the J gene TRBJ1-2; the D is unclear. The sequence derives from a woman aged 18-35 years in good health and CMV-seronegative. The source material was PBMCs. The CDR3 DNA reads as TGTGCCAGCAGTTTAGGAGGGCAGTACACCTTC. Residues: CASSLGGQYTF.